Shown below are 17 T cell receptor beta chains from a single sample sequenced in a study of cytomegalovirus exposure and HLA in healthy donors. Use of 60 Vbeta and 13 Jbeta primers characterized the PCR. Measured with immunoSEQ multiplex PCR; TCRdb has only the in-frame clones, and not every one. Its listing shows tens of thousands of clones. Source material: PBMCs. The source is a woman aged 60-75 years in good health and CMV-seronegative.

This chain connects TRBV29-1 to TRBJ1-1; D gene ambiguous. Germline values: CDR1 SQVTM, CDR2 ANQGSEA. CDR3 length: 11 amino acids. Trimming removed 4 bases at V and 7 bases at J, with 10 bases between. The CDR3 DNA reads as TGCAGCGTTGGTGGGCACGGTGAAGCTTTCTTT. This gives the protein CSVGGHGEAFF.

The gene calls are TRBV6-5 and TRBJ2-7, with TRBD1 matching 9 bases. V was pared by 0 bases and J by 7 bases, with 7 bases of the junction left unmatched. This CDR3 is 15 amino acids long. Germline values: CDR1 MNHEY, CDR2 SVGAGI. CDR3 nucleotide sequence: TGTGCCAGCAGTTACTCCGGGACAGGGACGGGGGAGCAGTACTTC. Translated, it gives CASSYSGTGTGEQYF.

The chain has TRBV7-9 and TRBJ2-1; 9 bases are a match to TRBD2. Germline CDR1 SEHNR, CDR2 FQNEAQ (reference sequence). Trimming at V came to 5 bases and at J to 14 bases, leaving 22 bases not matched to a gene. CDR3 length equals 17 residues. CDR3 in DNA: TGTGCCAGCAGCGAGCCGGGACTAGCCCTGGGTATGATGGCTGAGTTCTTC. Translated: CASSEPGLALGMMAEFF.

The CDR3: CAWKGPSGGYTF. The CDR3 DNA follows: TGTGCCTGGAAAGGCCCTTCGGGGGGCTACACCTTC. The chain employs TRBV30 and TRBJ1-2; D remains ambiguous. Germline CDR1 GTSNPN, CDR2 SVGIG (reference sequence). The CDR3 has 12 residues. Trimming cost V 4 bases and J 8 bases, with 14 bases left between them. Based on the CDR3 plus reference TRBV30 and TRBJ1-2, the full variable domain is SQTIHQWPATLVQPVGSPLSLECTVEGTSNPNLYWYRQAAGRGLQLLFYSVGIGQISSEVPQNLSASRPQDRQFILSSKKLLLSDSGFYLCAWKGPSGGYTFGSGTRLTVV.

V usage is TRBV6-5 and J usage is TRBJ1-2, with D possibly matching TRBD1 (5 bases). Germline lookup yields CDR1 MNHEY and CDR2 SVGAGI. V shed 2 bases and J shed 8 bases, with 15 bases lying between them. The CDR3 spans 14 residues. CDR3 amino acids: CASSYGQRGFGYTF. As DNA, the CDR3 is TGTGCCAGCAGTTACGGACAAAGGGGATTCGGCTACACCTTC.

This chain connects TRBV6-1 to TRBJ2-1, with 14 bases fitting TRBD2. J lost 6 bases, V lost 4 bases, and 8 bases had no gene match. This CDR3 comprises 17 residues. Germline V gene lookup returns CDR1 MNHNS and CDR2 SASEGT. This CDR3 is CASSGPGTSGSINEQFF. CDR3 in DNA: TGTGCCAGCAGTGGCCCGGGGACTAGCGGGAGTATCAATGAGCAGTTCTTC.

This sequence joins TRBV10-3 and TRBJ2-3; 8 bases agree with TRBD1. There are 15 residues in the CDR3. Germline assignment: CDR1 ENHRY and CDR2 SYGVKD. Trimming removed 5 bases from V and 5 bases from J; junction bases left unmatched: 9. CDR3 sequence: CAISTATGEGDTQYF. CDR3 sequence (DNA): TGTGCCATCAGTACGGCGACAGGGGAAGGAGATACGCAGTATTTT.

The chain joins TRBV7-8 to TRBJ2-2, with a possible D match to TRBD1 (6 bases). Germline-derived CDR1 and CDR2 are SGHVS and FQNEAQ. This CDR3 has 17 amino acids. The V end was cut by 4 bases, the J end by 0 bases, with 15 bases between. CDR3 protein: CASSSDRSNPNTGELFF. The DNA for the CDR3 is TGTGCCAGCAGCTCGGACAGAAGTAATCCGAACACCGGGGAGCTGTTTTTT.

V is TRBV11-3 and J is TRBJ2-3, with D perhaps TRBD1 (6 bases). The CDR3 contains 14 residues. Trimming cost V 5 bases and J 2 bases, with 11 bases left between them. Germline V CDR1 and CDR2: SGHNT, YENEEA. The CDR3 region has the DNA TGTGCCAGCAGCCTTGGACAGCCCACAGATACGCAGTATTTT. It translates to CASSLGQPTDTQYF.

The V gene is TRBV28, the J gene TRBJ2-2, with D perhaps TRBD1 (6 bases). CDR3 length: 15 amino acids. Trimming stripped 2 bases from V and 7 bases from J, with 14 bases between. Germline V gene data show CDR1 as MDHEN and CDR2 as SYDVKM. The DNA for the CDR3 is TGTGCCAGCAGTTTAAGGGGGAGCTACGGCGGGGAGCTGTTTTTT. This sequence encodes CASSLRGSYGGELFF.

V and J are TRBV2 and TRBJ2-5; 12 bases are a match to TRBD2. The V and J ends lost 6 bases and 1 base, in that order; junction bases with no gene match: 6. CDR3 size: 16 residues. Germline CDR1 reads SNHLY; CDR2 reads FYNNEI. The CDR3 loop is CASRKLAGGTQETQYF. DNA of the CDR3: TGTGCCAGCAGGAAACTAGCGGGAGGAACCCAAGAGACCCAGTACTTC.

J is TRBJ1-1 and V is TRBV30, with D maybe TRBD1 (5 bases). CDR1 and CDR2 (germline): GTSNPN, SVGIG (reference sequence). This CDR3 contains 15 residues. Trimming pared 5 bases from V and 5 bases from J, leaving 21 bases between. The CDR3 DNA sequence: TGTGCCTGGCGCCTCGCCGGGGGGAGGTGGACTGAAGCTTTCTTT. Translation: CAWRLAGGRWTEAFF. The full variable domain, completed using reference TRBV30 and TRBJ1-1, is SQTIHQWPATLVQPVGSPLSLECTVEGTSNPNLYWYRQAAGRGLQLLFYSVGIGQISSEVPQNLSASRPQDRQFILSSKKLLLSDSGFYLCAWRLAGGRWTEAFFGQGTRLTVV.

The rearrangement joins TRBV19 to TRBJ2-1, with TRBD2 matching 7 bases. Germline V CDR1 and CDR2: LNHDA, SQIVND (reference sequence). The CDR3 contains 16 residues. V gave up 1 base and J gave up 2 bases; unmatched junction bases: 5. CDR3 sequence (DNA): TGTGCCAGTAGTATAGCTAGCGGCCCTCCCTACAATGAGCAGTTCTTC. Translating gives CASSIASGPPYNEQFF.

This chain uses TRBV10-2 with TRBJ2-4; weak D call: TRBD1 (6 bases). Germline CDR1 and CDR2: WSHSY and SAAADI. The CDR3 contains 14 residues. V lost 8 bases and J lost 3, with 14 bases in between. CDR3 coding DNA: TGCGCCAGCGGACAGTCTCTCGACAAAAACATTCAGTACTTC. Encoded protein: CASGQSLDKNIQYF.

CDR3 sequence (DNA): TGTGCCAGCAGTGTCTTAACGGGAGTAGGAGAGACCCAGTACTTC. Protein sequence: CASSVLTGVGETQYF. The gene calls are TRBV25-1 and TRBJ2-5; tentatively, D is TRBD2 (6 bases). Germline V CDR1 and CDR2: MGHDK, SYGVNS. The germline V and J ends were trimmed by 4 bases and 4 bases, with 16 bases remaining between them. CDR3 length: 15 residues.

V gene TRBV5-4 combines with J gene TRBJ2-2; no clear D. Trimming shortened V by 4 bases and J by 1 base, and 11 bases separated the two germline ends. Looked up from germline, CDR1 is SGHNT and CDR2 is YYREEE (reference sequence). The CDR3 is 15 amino acids. CDR3: CASSPFGLNTGELFF. In nucleotides, the CDR3 is TGTGCCAGCAGCCCGTTTGGCCTGAACACCGGGGAGCTGTTTTTT.

The rearrangement uses TRBV27 and TRBJ1-6; TRBD1 matches at 7 bases. This CDR3 comprises 18 residues. Trimming cost V 3 bases and J 6 bases; bases outside gene matches: 14. From germline, CDR1 is MNHEY and CDR2 SMNVEV (reference sequence). The CDR3 nucleotides read TGTGCCAGCAGTTTGTCCCCGCCCGGGACAGTCGGTAATTCACCCCTCCACTTT. This gives the protein CASSLSPPGTVGNSPLHF.